This T cell receptor (beta chain) was identified during a study of control samples from healthy donors and cancer patients. Clones were read by immunoSEQ multiplex PCR, and TCRdb kept only the in-frame ones, dropping some. The data show tens of thousands of clones, with approximately 91% seen just once and roughly 9.7% held by the top ten. This sequence was found in a woman aged 50 to 65 with colorectal cancer. The sequencing sample was made of PBMCs.

This CDR3 is CASSEAGQDNEKLFF. As DNA, the CDR3 is TGTGCCAGCAGTGAAGCGGGTCAGGATAATGAAAAACTGTTTTTT. V usage is TRBV2 and J usage is TRBJ1-4; D remains unclear. The CDR3 is 15 residues long. Trimming cost V 0 bases and J 4 bases, with 9 bases left between them. Looked up from germline, CDR1 is SNHLY and CDR2 is FYNNEI.